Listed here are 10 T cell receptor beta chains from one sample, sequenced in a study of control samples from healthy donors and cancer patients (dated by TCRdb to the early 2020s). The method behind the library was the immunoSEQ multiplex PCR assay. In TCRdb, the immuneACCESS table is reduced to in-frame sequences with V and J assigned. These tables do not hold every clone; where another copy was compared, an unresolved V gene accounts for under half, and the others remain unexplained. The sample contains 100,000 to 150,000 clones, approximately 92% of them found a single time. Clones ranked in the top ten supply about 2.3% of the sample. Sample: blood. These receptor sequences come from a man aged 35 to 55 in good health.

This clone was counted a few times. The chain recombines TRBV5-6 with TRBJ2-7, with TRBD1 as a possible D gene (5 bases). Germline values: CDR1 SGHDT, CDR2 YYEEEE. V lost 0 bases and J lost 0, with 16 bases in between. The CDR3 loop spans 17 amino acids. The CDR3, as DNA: TGTGCCAGCAGCTTGGATAGGGGTTCGGATGGCTCCTACGAGCAGTACTTC. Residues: CASSLDRGSDGSYEQYF.

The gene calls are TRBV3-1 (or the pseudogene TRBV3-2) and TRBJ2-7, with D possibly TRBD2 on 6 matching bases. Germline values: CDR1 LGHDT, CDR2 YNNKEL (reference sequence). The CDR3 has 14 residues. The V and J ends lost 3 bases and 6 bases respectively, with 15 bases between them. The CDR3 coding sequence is TGTGCCAGCAGCCAGAGGGGAGGAGGAGGCGAGCAGTACTTC. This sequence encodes CASSQRGGGGEQYF.

The CDR3 sequence is CSVFIDGYTF. CDR3 nucleotide sequence: TGCAGCGTTTTCATAGATGGCTACACCTTC. The chain couples TRBV29-1 to TRBJ1-2; D unclear. This CDR3 has 10 amino acids. Trimming stripped 5 bases from V and 6 bases from J, with 7 bases between. CDR1 SQVTM and CDR2 ANQGSEA come from the germline V gene.

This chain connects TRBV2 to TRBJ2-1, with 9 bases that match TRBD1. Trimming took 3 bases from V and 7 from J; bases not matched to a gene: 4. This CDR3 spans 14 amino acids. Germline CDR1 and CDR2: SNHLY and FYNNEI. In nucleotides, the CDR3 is TGTGCCAGCAGTGAGGGGACAGGGATGAATGAGCAGTTCTTC. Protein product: CASSEGTGMNEQFF.

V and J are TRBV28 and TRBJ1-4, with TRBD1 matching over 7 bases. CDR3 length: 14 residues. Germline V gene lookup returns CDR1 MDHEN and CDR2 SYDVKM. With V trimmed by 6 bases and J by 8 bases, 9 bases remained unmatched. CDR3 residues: CASSSYRGGEKLFF. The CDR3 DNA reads TGTGCCAGCAGCTCATACAGGGGTGGGGAAAAACTGTTTTTT.

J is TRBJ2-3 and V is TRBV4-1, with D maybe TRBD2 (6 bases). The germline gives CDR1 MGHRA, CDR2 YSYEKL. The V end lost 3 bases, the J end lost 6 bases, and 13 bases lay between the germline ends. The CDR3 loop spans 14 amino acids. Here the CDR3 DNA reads TGCGCCAGCAGCCAGACGGGGGACGGTGATACGCAGTATTTT. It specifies CASSQTGDGDTQYF.

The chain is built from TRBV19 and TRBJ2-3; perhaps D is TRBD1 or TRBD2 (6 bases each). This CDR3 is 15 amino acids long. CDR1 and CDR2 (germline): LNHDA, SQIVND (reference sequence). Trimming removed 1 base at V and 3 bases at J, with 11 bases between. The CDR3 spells CASSIGGARTDTQYF. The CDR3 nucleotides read TGTGCCAGTAGTATAGGGGGGGCGCGTACAGATACGCAGTATTTT.

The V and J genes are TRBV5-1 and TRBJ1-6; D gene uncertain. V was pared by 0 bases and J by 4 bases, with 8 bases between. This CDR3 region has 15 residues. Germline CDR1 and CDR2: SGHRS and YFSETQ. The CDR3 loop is CASSLAIGYNSPLHF. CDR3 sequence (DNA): TGCGCCAGCAGCTTGGCCATAGGGTATAATTCACCCCTCCACTTT. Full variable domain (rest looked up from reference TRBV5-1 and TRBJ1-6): KAGVTQTPRYLIKTRGQQVTLSCSPISGHRSVSWYQQTPGQGLQFLFEYFSETQRNKGNFPGRFSGRQFSNSRSEMNVSTLELGDSALYLCASSLAIGYNSPLHFGNGTRLTVT.

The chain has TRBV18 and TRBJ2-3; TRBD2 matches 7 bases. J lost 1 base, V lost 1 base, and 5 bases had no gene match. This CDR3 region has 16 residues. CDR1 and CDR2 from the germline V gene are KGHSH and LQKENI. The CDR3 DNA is TGTGCCAGCTCACCACAGGGGCTAGCGGGCACAGATACGCAGTATTTT. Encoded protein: CASSPQGLAGTDTQYF.

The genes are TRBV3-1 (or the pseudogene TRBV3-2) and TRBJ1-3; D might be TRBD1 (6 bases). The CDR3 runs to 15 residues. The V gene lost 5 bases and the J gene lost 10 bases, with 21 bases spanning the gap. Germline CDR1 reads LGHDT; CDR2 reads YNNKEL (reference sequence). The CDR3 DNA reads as TGTGCCAGCAGCAAAGGACAGTCCCTCTCGGGGACCATATATTTT. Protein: CASSKGQSLSGTIYF.